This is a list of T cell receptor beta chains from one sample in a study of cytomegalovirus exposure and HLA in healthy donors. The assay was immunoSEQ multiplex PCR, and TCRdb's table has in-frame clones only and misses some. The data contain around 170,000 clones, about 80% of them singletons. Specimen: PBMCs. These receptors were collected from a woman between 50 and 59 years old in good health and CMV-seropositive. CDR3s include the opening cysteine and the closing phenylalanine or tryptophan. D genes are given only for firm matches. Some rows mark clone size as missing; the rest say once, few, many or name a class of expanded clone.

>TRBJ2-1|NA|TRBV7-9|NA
TGTGCCAGCAGCCCCAATGGTCGGGAACATGAGCAGTTCTTC
CASSPNGREHEQFF
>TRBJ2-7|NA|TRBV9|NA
TGTGCCAGCAGCGCGAGGGGGGGATACGAGCAGTACTTC
CASSARGGYEQYF
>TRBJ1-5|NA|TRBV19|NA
TGTGCCAGTAGCCATCAGGATCAGCCCCAGCATTTT
CASSHQDQPQHF
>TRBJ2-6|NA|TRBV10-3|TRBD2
TGTGCCATCAGTTTGGACAGCGGGGGCTCTGGGGCCAACGTCCTGACTTTC
CAISLDSGGSGANVLTF
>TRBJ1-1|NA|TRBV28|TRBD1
TGTGCCAGCAGTACCCAGGGGGGGAACACTGAAGCTTTCTTT
CASSTQGGNTEAFF
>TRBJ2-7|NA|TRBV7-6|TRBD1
TGTGCCAGCAGCTCGACAGGGCCCGGCTACGAGCAGTACTTC
CASSSTGPGYEQYF
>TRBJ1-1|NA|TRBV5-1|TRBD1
TGCGCCAGCAGCGGGACAGGGGGGGCGAACACTGAAGCTTTCTTT
CASSGTGGANTEAFF
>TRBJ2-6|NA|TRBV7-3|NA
TGTGCCAGCAGTCTAACCGGGTCTGGGGCCAACGTCCTGACTTTC
CASSLTGSGANVLTF
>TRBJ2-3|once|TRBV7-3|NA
TGTGCCAGCAGCTTAGTCCACACAGATACGCAGTATTTT
CASSLVHTDTQYF
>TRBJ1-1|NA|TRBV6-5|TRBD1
TGTGCCAGCACCTCACCGGGACAGATACTTGAAGCTTTCTTT
CASTSPGQILEAFF
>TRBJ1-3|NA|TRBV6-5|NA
TGTGCCAGCAGTAGGTCGGGAAGGGCTGGAAACACCATATATTTT
CASSRSGRAGNTIYF
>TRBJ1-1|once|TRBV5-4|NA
TGTGCCAGCAGCCAGCCCCCAGGGATGAACACTGAAGCTTTCTTT
CASSQPPGMNTEAFF
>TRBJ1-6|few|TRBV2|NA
TGTGCCAAATCTCCAACAGAGTATAATTCACCCCTCCACTTT
CAKSPTEYNSPLHF
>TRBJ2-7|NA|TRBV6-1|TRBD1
TGTGCCAGCAGTACAGGGGGACGGTACGAGCAGTACTTC
CASSTGGRYEQYF
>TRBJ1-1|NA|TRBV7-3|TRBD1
TGTGCCAGCAGCCCCGGGACAGTGAACACTGAAGCTTTCTTT
CASSPGTVNTEAFF
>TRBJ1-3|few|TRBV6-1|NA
TGTGCCGGAACACAGGGAGTAAGCTCTGGAAACACCATATATTTT
CAGTQGVSSGNTIYF
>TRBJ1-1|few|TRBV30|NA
TGTGCCTGGAGCAGGCGAGCTGAAGCTTTCTTT
CAWSRRAEAFF
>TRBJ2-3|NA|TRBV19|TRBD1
TGTGCCACCACCAGGCAGGGGGCATCAGATACGCAGTATTTT
CATTRQGASDTQYF
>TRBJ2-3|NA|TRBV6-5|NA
TGTGCCAGCAGTTCTAGCGTGGGGCACACAGATACGCAGTATTTT
CASSSSVGHTDTQYF
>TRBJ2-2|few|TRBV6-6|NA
TGTGCCAGCAGACAGGGCGGCACCGGGGAGCTGTTTTTT
CASRQGGTGELFF
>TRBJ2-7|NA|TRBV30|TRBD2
TGTGCCTCTAGCGGGACCTACGAGCAGTACTTC
CASSGTYEQYF
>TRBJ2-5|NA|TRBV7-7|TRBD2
TGTGCTAGCAGCTTAGCGGGACTAGGCGAGACCCAGTACTTC
CASSLAGLGETQYF
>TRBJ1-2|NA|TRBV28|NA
TGTGCCAGCAGCTCCTTGGGGCTACAGGGTCATAGGTATGGCTACACCTTC
CASSSLGLQGHRYGYTF
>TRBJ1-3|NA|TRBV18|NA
TGTGCCAGCTCACCGACCAACCACCGACTAGCAGGGAGCTCTGGAAACACCATATATTTT
CASSPTNHRLAGSSGNTIYF
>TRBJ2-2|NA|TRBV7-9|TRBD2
TGTGCCAGCAGCTTAGGGGGACTAGCGGATTACACCGGGGAGCTGTTTTTT
CASSLGGLADYTGELFF
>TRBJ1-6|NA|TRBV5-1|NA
TGCGCCAGCAGACGTGGGACACCGAGCTCCTATAATTCACCCCTCCACTTT
CASRRGTPSSYNSPLHF
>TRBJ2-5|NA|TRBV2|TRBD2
TGTGCCAGCAGTGATAGCGGGGGGGGGACCCAGTACTTC
CASSDSGGGTQYF
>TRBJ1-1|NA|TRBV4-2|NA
TGTGCCAGCAGCTTGGCGGGGAGGATGAGGGAAGCTTTCTTT
CASSLAGRMREAFF
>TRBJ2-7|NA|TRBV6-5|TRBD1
TGTGCCAGCAGTTACTCGACAGGGGCCTACGAGCAGTACTTC
CASSYSTGAYEQYF
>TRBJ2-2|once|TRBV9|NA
TGTGCCAGCAGCGTAGTGGGAGGGGGGGTCGCCGGGGAGCTGTTTTTT
CASSVVGGGVAGELFF
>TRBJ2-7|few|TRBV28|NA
TGTGCCAGCCTCGCGGGGAGCTCCTACGAGCAGTACTTC
CASLAGSSYEQYF
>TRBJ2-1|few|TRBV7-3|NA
TGTGCCAGCAGCTTAGTTGGTAGCCTTCAGTTCTTC
CASSLVGSLQFF
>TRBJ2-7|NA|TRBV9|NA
TGTGCCAGCAGCGTAGGAAGACAGCCCTCCTACGAGCAGTACTTC
CASSVGRQPSYEQYF
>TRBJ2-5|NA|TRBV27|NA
TGTGCCAGCAGTAGGCGGTCCCAAGAGACCCAGTACTTC
CASSRRSQETQYF
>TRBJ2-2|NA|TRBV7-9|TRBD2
TGTGCCAGCAGCTCCAATAGCGGGGCGAACACCGGGGAGCTGTTTTTT
CASSSNSGANTGELFF
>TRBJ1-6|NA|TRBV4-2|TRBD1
TGTGCCAGCAGCCAAGAGGTGGGGGACAGAAATTCACCCCTCCACTTT
CASSQEVGDRNSPLHF
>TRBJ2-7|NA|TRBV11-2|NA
TGTGCCAGCAGCCAAATCGGTGGGGCGGCCTACGAGCAGTACTTC
CASSQIGGAAYEQYF
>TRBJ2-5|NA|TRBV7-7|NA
TGTGCTAGCAGCTTAATAGAGATGGAGACCCAGTACTTC
CASSLIEMETQYF
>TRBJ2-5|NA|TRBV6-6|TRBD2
TGTGCCAGCAGCTGGGGGCGGGGGGCCGGGGAGACCCAGTACTTC
CASSWGRGAGETQYF
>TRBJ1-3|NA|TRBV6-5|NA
TGTGCCAGTACAGATGACTCTGGAAACACCATATATTTT
CASTDDSGNTIYF
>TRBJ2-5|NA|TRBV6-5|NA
TGTGCCAGCAGTTCGCTCCCCGGGACTTCCCAAGAGACCCAGTACTTC
CASSSLPGTSQETQYF
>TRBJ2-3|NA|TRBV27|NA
TGTGCCAGCAGCTACAGGGAAGGGGCTGCAGATACGCAGTATTTT
CASSYREGAADTQYF
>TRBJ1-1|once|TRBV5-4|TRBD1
TGTGCCAGCAGCTTGGGTACAGGGGCGAACACTGAAGCTTTCTTT
CASSLGTGANTEAFF
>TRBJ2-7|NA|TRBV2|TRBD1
TGTGCCAGCAGGGCCGGGACAGGGGGCGACGAGCAGTACTTC
CASRAGTGGDEQYF
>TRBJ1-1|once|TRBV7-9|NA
TGTTCCAGCAGCTTTAGCTCCATGAACACTGAAGCTTTCTTT
CSSSFSSMNTEAFF
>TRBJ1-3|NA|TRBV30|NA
TGTGCCTGGAGTGTTCCAGGTCACTCTGGAAACACCATATATTTT
CAWSVPGHSGNTIYF
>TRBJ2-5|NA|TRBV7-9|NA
TGTGCCAGCAGCTTTCGGGGGGCCCAAGAGACCCAGTACTTC
CASSFRGAQETQYF
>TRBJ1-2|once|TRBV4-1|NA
TGCGCCAGCAGCCAAGATCGTAACTATGGCTACACCTTC
CASSQDRNYGYTF
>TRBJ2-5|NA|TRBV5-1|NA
TGCGCCAGCAGCTTTTTCCGACAGCAAGAGACCCAGTACTTC
CASSFFRQQETQYF
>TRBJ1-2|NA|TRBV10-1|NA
TGCGCCGTCCAGGGTTCCGATGGCTACACCTTC
CAVQGSDGYTF
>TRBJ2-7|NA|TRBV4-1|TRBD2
TGCGCCAGCAGCCAGACGCCGGGACTAGCGGGCGAGCAGTACTTC
CASSQTPGLAGEQYF
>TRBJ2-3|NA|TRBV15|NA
TGTGCCACCAGCAGAGATCCTAACACAGATACGCAGTATTTT
CATSRDPNTDTQYF
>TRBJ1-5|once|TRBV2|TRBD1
TGTGCCAGCACCATTGGCCAGGGGGGTCAGCCCCAGCATTTT
CASTIGQGGQPQHF
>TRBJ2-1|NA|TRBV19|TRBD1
TGTGCCAGTAGGCCCGGGACAGGGAATAGGAATGAGCAGTTCTTC
CASRPGTGNRNEQFF
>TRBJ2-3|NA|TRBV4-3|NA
TGCGCCAGCAGCCAAGATTGGAAGGGGTGGGGAAGCACAGATACGCAGTATTTT
CASSQDWKGWGSTDTQYF
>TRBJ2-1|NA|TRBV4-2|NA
TGTGCCAGCAGGCAAGGGCTAGCGCCCTCCTACAATGAGCAGTTCTTC
CASRQGLAPSYNEQFF
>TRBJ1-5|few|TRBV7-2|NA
TGTGCCAGCAGCTTCACAGGTACCCTACAGCCCCAGCATTTT
CASSFTGTLQPQHF
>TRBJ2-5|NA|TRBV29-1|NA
TGCAGCGTTGGCGAGATGTACCAAGAGACCCAGTACTTC
CSVGEMYQETQYF
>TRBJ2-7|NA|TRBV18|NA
TGTGCCAGCTCACCAGAAACAGGGAATCCCTACGAGCAGTACTTC
CASSPETGNPYEQYF